Following are 10 T cell receptor beta chains from one sample sequenced in a study of metastatic and nonmetastatic thyroid tumors. Not a single patient had been given any form of treatment at any point before undergoing thyroid surgery. TCRdb reanalyzed the PCR reads with MiXCR. There are roughly 20,000 clones in the sample; roughly 18% occur only once, and approximately 2.7% lies in the top ten. The sequenced material came from adjacent normal tissue. The origin of the receptors is a male donor with papillary thyroid cancer or a benign thyroid nodule (not recorded which). Some clones in this sample may be carry-over from other donors' samples.

This clone was recorded at least ten times. The gene calls are TRBV5-1 and TRBJ1-2, with no clear D. Germline V gives CDR1 SGHRS, CDR2 YFSETQ. This CDR3 region has 15 residues. V gave up 0 bases and J gave up 4 bases, with 13 bases separating them. The CDR3 DNA is TGCGCCAGCAGCTTGGATCCAGGTCGGAGCTATGGCTACACCTTC. Its translation is CASSLDPGRSYGYTF.

In this sample, this clone turned up many times. The sample holds other DNA sequences that translate to the same CDR3. The rearrangement links TRBV7-6 to TRBJ2-5; TRBD1 matches at 9 bases. The CDR3 spans 15 residues. Germline V CDR1 and CDR2: SGHVS, FNYEAQ. Trimming removed 1 base from V and 9 bases from J; junction bases left unmatched: 9. The CDR3 protein is CASSLEDRGLMAQYF. In nucleotides, the CDR3 is TGTGCCAGCAGCTTAGAAGACAGGGGGTTAATGGCCCAGTACTTC.

This clone was picked up many times. This chain joins TRBV4-2 and TRBJ2-2, with D perhaps TRBD1 (5 bases). Trimming stripped 10 bases from V and 0 bases from J, with 9 bases between. Germline-derived CDR1 and CDR2 are LGHNA and YNFKEQ. The CDR3 spans 13 residues. The CDR3 region has the DNA TGTGCCACCCAGGGCCCGAACACCGGGGAGCTGTTTTTT. Its translation is CATQGPNTGELFF.

The sample holds a few counts of this clone. V usage is TRBV9 and J usage is TRBJ2-2, with TRBD2 matching 14 bases. The CDR3 is made up of 18 amino acids. The trim removed 1 base at V and 4 bases at J, leaving 6 bases unmatched. Germline CDR1 SGDLS, CDR2 YYNGEE. The CDR3 is CASSVPGLAGATTGELFF. CDR3 sequence (DNA): TGTGCCAGCAGCGTACCGGGACTAGCGGGAGCAACCACCGGGGAGCTGTTTTTT.

This clone is termed medium-sized (0.01 to 0.1%). DNA of the CDR3: TGTGCCAGCAGTTCGACAGTTAACACTGAAGCTTTCTTT. Translated: CASSSTVNTEAFF. The V and J genes are TRBV12-3 or TRBV12-4 and TRBJ1-1, with a possible D match to TRBD1 (5 bases). The CDR3 extends over 13 amino acids. Trimming left V 4 bases short and J 2 bases short, with 8 bases between.

At least ten counts were recorded for this clone. The CDR3 reads CASSVGLAREYQETQYF. Written as DNA, the CDR3 is TGTGCCAGCAGCGTAGGTTTAGCGAGGGAGTACCAAGAGACCCAGTACTTC. The rearrangement joins TRBV9 to TRBJ2-5, with D possibly being TRBD2 (5 bases). The germline gives CDR1 SGDLS, CDR2 YYNGEE. Trimming stripped 0 bases from V and 0 bases from J, with 15 bases between. This CDR3 is built from 17 residues.

Judged by abundance, this clone is medium-sized. The chain is built from TRBV12-3 or TRBV12-4 and TRBJ1-6, with no clear D. The V and J ends lost 7 bases and 6 bases respectively, with 10 bases between them. CDR3 length: 13 residues. The CDR3 nucleotides read TGTGCCAGCAAGTTTGGGATTAATTCACCCCTCCACTTT. This sequence encodes CASKFGINSPLHF.

The sample holds a few counts of this clone. The chain recombines TRBV15 with TRBJ2-3, with 7 positions matching TRBD1. From germline, CDR1 is LNHNV and CDR2 YYDKDF (reference sequence). V trimming: 3 bases; J trimming: 5 bases; junction bases outside the gene matches: 8. CDR3 length: 15 residues. The CDR3 coding sequence is TGTGCCACCAGCAGTGGAACAGGGGTAATAGATACGCAGTATTTT. This sequence encodes CATSSGTGVIDTQYF.

The rearrangement links TRBV12-3 or TRBV12-4 to TRBJ1-3, with 7 bases identical to TRBD1. There are 13 residues in the CDR3. V dropped 7 bases and J dropped 6; count of bases not matched to a gene: 6. The CDR3 loop reads CASMTGLANTIYF. The CDR3 nucleotides read TGTGCCAGCATGACAGGGCTAGCAAACACCATATATTTT.

This clone counts as medium-sized. This chain connects TRBV2 to TRBJ1-2; D is possibly TRBD1 (5 bases). The V gene's germline CDR1 is SNHLY and CDR2 FYNNEI. The CDR3 is 15 residues long. Trimming cost V 4 bases and J 9 bases, with 21 bases left between them. The CDR3 nucleotides are TGTGCCAGCAGTGTTTTAGGGGATCTGGGCTCGAGCTACACCTTC. Translation: CASSVLGDLGSSYTF.